This is a list of T cell receptor beta chains from one sample in a study of blood T cell repertoires in COVID-19. The assay was immunoSEQ multiplex PCR, and TCRdb's table has in-frame clones only and misses some. The data contain 250,000 to 300,000 clones, over 65% of them singletons. Sequenced sample: peripheral blood. The receptors shown here come from a woman older than 75 with acute or convalescent COVID-19. CDR3s leave out the opening cysteine and the closing phenylalanine or tryptophan. A D gene is named only where the DNA matches it firmly.

d_call	j_call	v_call	cdr3_aa
TRBD1	TRBJ1-3	TRBV5-1	ASSWGTGRSGNTIY
.	TRBJ1-1	TRBV9	ASSVGAPTDEAF
.	TRBJ1-4	TRBV18	ASSRDSINEKLF
.	TRBJ1-2	TRBV6-5	ASSYSEGWYGYT
.	TRBJ1-2	TRBV7-9	ASSLDTGFYGYT
TRBD1	TRBJ2-7	TRBV7-9	ASSLQTGMYEQY
.	TRBJ1-5	TRBV6-5	ASMGGTPNQPQH
TRBD1	TRBJ2-3	TRBV5-1	ASSLGDRDTDTQY
.	TRBJ1-4	TRBV3-1/TRBV3-2	ASSSPTGANEKLF
.	TRBJ2-2	TRBV10-3	AITDTAANTGELF
.	TRBJ2-1	TRBV12-5	ASAENRGGGNEQF
TRBD1	TRBJ2-5	TRBV3-1/TRBV3-2	ASSQRWTGLETQY
.	TRBJ2-2	TRBV2	ASSGDIGELF
TRBD2	TRBJ2-1	TRBV7-2	ASSTVGTSGGRNEQF
.	TRBJ2-3	TRBV10-3	AISKDRNTDTQY
.	TRBJ1-3	TRBV5-1	ASSSGQFSGNTIY
TRBD2	TRBJ2-5	TRBV5-1	ASSLARGGETQY
TRBD1	TRBJ2-2	TRBV27	ASSQFGRTGGTGELF
.	TRBJ2-7	TRBV15	ATSRGGYYEQY
.	TRBJ2-7	TRBV12-5	ASGLVGSLGYEQY
TRBD2	TRBJ2-3	TRBV28	ASSLGGAGVDTQY
TRBD2	TRBJ2-1	TRBV4-1	ASSQSGLAGRYEQF
.	TRBJ1-1	TRBV6-5	ASSTRGGMNTEAF
.	TRBJ1-4	TRBV11-2	ASSPSWAEKLF
TRBD1	TRBJ1-1	TRBV6-5	ASSYVGQGAEAF
.	TRBJ2-7	TRBV14	ASSQEQFGMKSYEQY
.	TRBJ2-5	TRBV5-1	ASSTHSQGPETQY
.	TRBJ1-2	TRBV7-8	ASSPGGGYGYT
.	TRBJ2-3	TRBV11-2	ASSPASGTTDTQY
.	TRBJ2-1	TRBV3-1/TRBV3-2	ASTRDMSSYNEQF
.	TRBJ2-6	TRBV5-1	ASSLVFPSGANVLT
.	TRBJ2-7	TRBV7-2	ASSHRWGGVYEQY
.	TRBJ1-2	TRBV29-1	SVGRQASYGYT
.	TRBJ1-1	TRBV6-2/TRBV6-3	ASSYSAGDGLAF
.	TRBJ1-2	TRBV29-1	SVARGRGEGYT
TRBD2	TRBJ2-3	TRBV7-2	ASSTGLAGTQY
.	TRBJ2-5	TRBV6-1	ASSEGRGYTETQY
TRBD1	TRBJ2-1	TRBV18	ASSLQGGPYNEQF
.	TRBJ1-2	TRBV6-5	ASSTGEGHDYGYT
.	TRBJ1-5	TRBV6-6	ASSYLGQGRQPQH
TRBD1	TRBJ1-1	TRBV30	AWSAQATGQSRNTEAF
.	TRBJ1-1	TRBV25-1	ASSEFRGTEAF
.	TRBJ2-1	TRBV13	ASSPPGLGQF
.	TRBJ2-6	TRBV19	ASSIGRAGANVLT
.	TRBJ1-6	TRBV6-5	ASSYKRDYGSPLH
.	TRBJ2-7	TRBV2	ASSDVYEQY
TRBD2	TRBJ2-1	TRBV7-2	ASSFKGGGILSSYNEQF
TRBD1	TRBJ1-5	TRBV5-1	ASSENPGGGQPQH
TRBD1	TRBJ1-1	TRBV11-2	ASSSHPGQGTEAF
.	TRBJ1-2	TRBV6-5	ASSYSAANYGYT
TRBD1	TRBJ2-7	TRBV3-1/TRBV3-2	ASSRTDRTGSEQY
TRBD1	TRBJ1-3	TRBV5-8	ASSEDRGSSSGNTIY
.	TRBJ1-5	TRBV9	ASSVRSGLNQPQH
TRBD1	TRBJ2-7	TRBV5-1	ASSRRQGVYEQY
TRBD2	TRBJ2-1	TRBV7-2	ASSLSSGVQF
.	TRBJ2-1	TRBV7-2	ASSLAQTNSYNEQF
TRBD1	TRBJ2-3	TRBV4-1	ASSQDHPGQVNTDTQY
.	TRBJ2-5	TRBV5-6	ASSLGTVQETQY
.	TRBJ2-5	TRBV2	ASGMGGGETQY
.	TRBJ2-3	TRBV4-1	ASSQRDTQY